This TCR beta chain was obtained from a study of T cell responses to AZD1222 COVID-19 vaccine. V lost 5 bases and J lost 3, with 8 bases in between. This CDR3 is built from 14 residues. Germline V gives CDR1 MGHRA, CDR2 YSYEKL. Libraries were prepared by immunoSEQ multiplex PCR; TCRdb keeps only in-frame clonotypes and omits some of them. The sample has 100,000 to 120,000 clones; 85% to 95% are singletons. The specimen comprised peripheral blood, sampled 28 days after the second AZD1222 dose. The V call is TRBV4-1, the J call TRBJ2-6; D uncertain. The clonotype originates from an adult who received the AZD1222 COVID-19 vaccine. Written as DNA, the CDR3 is TGCGCCAGCAGCTCTGGGTTTGGGGCCAACGTCCTGACTTTC. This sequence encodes CASSSGFGANVLTF.